These 31 T cell receptor beta chains originate from one sample sequenced in a study of early T cells in non-severe SARS-CoV-2 infection. TCRdb independently ran MiXCR on the 5' RACE reads; one entry per CDR3 protein. The table shows roughly 49,000 distinct CDR3 sequences, with roughly 4% occurring only once. Material: whole blood. The receptors were gathered from an adult who was a healthcare worker with PCR-confirmed SARS-CoV-2 infection or an uninfected control (not recorded which).

This clonotype was seen ten or more times. V is TRBV13 and J is TRBJ2-5; TRBD2 is a possible D gene (6 bases). This CDR3 has 15 amino acids. V lost 5 bases to trimming and J lost 5 bases, with 18 bases between them. CDR1 is PRHDT, CDR2 FYEKMQ, per germline (reference sequence). CDR3 sequence reads: CASSLGSVRVETQYF. CDR3 DNA sequence: TGTGCCAGCAGCCTCGGGAGCGTGAGGGTGGAGACCCAGTACTTC. Together with reference TRBV13 and TRBJ2-5, the CDR3 gives the full variable domain: AAGVIQSPRHLIKEKRETATLKCYPIPRHDTVYWYQQGPGQDPQFLISFYEKMQSDKGSIPDRFSAQQFSDYHSELNMSSLELGDSALYFCASSLGSVRVETQYFGPGTRLLVL.

This clonotype has ten or more counts. J is TRBJ2-1 and V is TRBV29-1; tentatively, D is TRBD2 (6 bases). This CDR3 comprises 14 residues. V lost 8 bases, J lost 0 bases, and 14 bases lay in between. CDR1 and CDR2 (germline): SQVTM, ANQGSEA. The CDR3 bases are TGCAGCATCTCAGGCGGGGTCTCCTACAATGAGCAGTTCTTC. This codes for CSISGGVSYNEQFF.

This clonotype was recorded many times. DNA of the CDR3: TGTGCCAGCAGTTACAGTTTCACGGGCAACACTGAAGCTTTCTTT. Protein: CASSYSFTGNTEAFF. The chain couples TRBV6-5 to TRBJ1-1; D not resolved. Germline loops: CDR1 MNHEY, CDR2 SVGAGI. Between the trimmed V and J ends, which lost 2 bases and 2 bases, there was a span of 12 bases. This CDR3 is 15 amino acids long.

This clonotype was seen ten or more times. This sequence joins TRBV19 and TRBJ1-5; D may be TRBD1 (5 bases). The V and J ends lost 8 bases and 10 bases respectively, with 21 bases between them. The length of the CDR3 is 14 residues. CDR1 is LNHDA and CDR2 is SQIVND in the germline V gene (reference sequence). CDR3 loop: CASSEAGPIFPQHF. CDR3 DNA: TGTGCCAGTTCGGAGGCAGGGCCGATCTTCCCCCAGCATTTT. Combining the CDR3 with reference TRBV19 and TRBJ1-5 gives the whole variable domain DGGITQSPKYLFRKEGQNVTLSCEQNLNHDAMYWYRQDPGQGLRLIYYSQIVNDFQKGDIAEGYSVSREKKESFPLTVTSAQKNPTAFYLCASSEAGPIFPQHFGDGTRLSIL.

The chain joins TRBV6-5 to TRBJ2-3; TRBD2 matches 7 bases. Per germline, CDR1 MNHEY and CDR2 SVGAGI. The CDR3 is 15 residues long. J gave up 0 bases and V 5 bases, and 5 bases lay outside the gene matches. CDR3 sequence reads: CASSRAGRSTDTQYF. DNA of the CDR3: TGTGCCAGCAGTCGAGCGGGGAGAAGCACAGATACGCAGTATTTT.

In this sample, this clonotype turned up a few times. V is TRBV7-8 and J is TRBJ2-2; TRBD1 aligns across 7 bases. Germline V gene lookup returns CDR1 SGHVS and CDR2 FQNEAQ. The V and J ends lost 5 bases and 1 base, in that order; junction bases with no gene match: 4. The CDR3 runs to 15 residues. Written as DNA, the CDR3 is TGTGCCAGCAGCCCGACAGGGAAGAACACCGGGGAGCTGTTTTTT. Its protein is CASSPTGKNTGELFF.

This clonotype was seen repeatedly, ten times or more. The CDR3 DNA follows: TGTGCCAGCAGATTGGTGCCAGTCGGCACCGGGGAGCTGTTTTTT. Translation gives CASRLVPVGTGELFF. The chain joins TRBV7-2 to TRBJ2-2; no reliable D call. Trimming stripped 6 bases from V and 4 bases from J, with 15 bases between. Looked up from germline, CDR1 is SGHTA and CDR2 is FQGNSA. CDR3 length equals 15 residues.

Many counts were recorded for this clonotype. This rearrangement joins TRBV7-9 to TRBJ1-1; D is possibly TRBD1 (6 bases). Between the trimmed V and J ends, which lost 5 bases and 4 bases, there was a span of 17 bases. CDR1 SEHNR and CDR2 FQNEAQ come from the germline V gene (reference sequence). The CDR3 is 15 amino acids. The DNA of the CDR3 is TGTGCCAGCAGCAAAGGGAGGACAGTTGGCACTGAAGCTTTCTTT. It translates to CASSKGRTVGTEAFF.

This clonotype was counted between two and nine times. The chain carries TRBV20-1 and TRBJ2-3; a possible D gene is TRBD1 (5 bases). This CDR3 is built from 13 residues. V lost 6 bases and J lost 6, with 16 bases in between. Germline assignment: CDR1 DFQATT and CDR2 SNEGSKA (reference sequence). The CDR3 protein is CSAPGQGIDTQYF. Here the CDR3 DNA reads TGCAGTGCCCCCGGTCAGGGAATCGATACGCAGTATTTT.

This clonotype was observed many times. The chain couples TRBV11-2 to TRBJ1-1; no reliable D call. The CDR3 is made up of 12 amino acids. Trimming stripped 1 base from V and 7 bases from J, with 7 bases between. Per germline, CDR1 SGHAT and CDR2 FQNNGV. CDR3 coding DNA: TGTGCCAGCAGCTTAGGACACCTTGAAGCTTTCTTT. Encoded protein: CASSLGHLEAFF.

This clonotype came up many times. The CDR3 reads CSLDSGTGDEQYF. The CDR3 bases are TGCAGTCTCGACTCGGGGACAGGGGACGAGCAGTACTTC. The V and J genes are TRBV20-1 and TRBJ2-7; the match to TRBD1 covers 10 bases. This CDR3 spans 13 amino acids. The junction had 9 bases not matched to a gene; V was cut back by 8 bases and J by 5 bases. Germline CDR1 reads DFQATT; CDR2 reads SNEGSKA (reference sequence).

This clonotype was recorded many times. The chain joins TRBV10-3 to TRBJ2-5; D call uncertain. The CDR3 spans 13 residues. The germline CDR1 and CDR2 sequences are ENHRY and SYGVKD. Trimming took off 6 bases at V and 3 bases at J, with 11 bases between the two ends. CDR3 nucleotide sequence: TGTGCCATCAGACGTAGCTTAGAAGAGACCCAGTACTTC. Translating gives CAIRRSLEETQYF.

This clonotype was recorded many times. The rearrangement joins TRBV4-1 to TRBJ1-2; no reliable D call. Germline values: CDR1 MGHRA, CDR2 YSYEKL. The CDR3 covers 15 residues. V lost 1 base and J 4 bases, leaving 13 bases between the germline ends. In nucleotides, the CDR3 is TGCGCCAGCAGCCAAGTGGAGGGCCTCTCCTATGGCTACACCTTC. It specifies CASSQVEGLSYGYTF.

As to this clonotype: A much bigger clone sits one base away, suggesting this may be a read error. This chain links TRBV20-1 with TRBJ1-4; TRBD1 is a possible D gene (6 bases). The CDR3 totals 12 residues. The germline V and J ends were trimmed by 2 bases and 13 bases, with 14 bases remaining between them. Germline values: CDR1 DFQATT, CDR2 SNEGSKA (reference sequence). The CDR3 sequence is CSARQAQGILFF. CDR3 nucleotides: TGCAGTGCTAGACAAGCCCAGGGGATACTGTTTTTT.

This clonotype was picked up many times. The CDR3 DNA reads as TGTGCCAGCAGCCAAACCGGGACTAACTACAATGAGCAGTTCTTC. Its protein is CASSQTGTNYNEQFF. The chain joins TRBV3-1 to TRBJ2-1; TRBD2 matches at 7 bases. The germline V gene has CDR1 LGHDT and CDR2 YNNKEL (reference sequence). The CDR3 consists of 15 residues. V dropped 2 bases and J dropped 3; count of bases not matched to a gene: 4.

This clonotype was picked up many times. The gene calls are TRBV6-5 and TRBJ2-4; D may be TRBD1 (6 bases). The V gene lost 4 bases and the J gene lost 7 bases, with 14 bases spanning the gap. Germline CDR1 reads MNHEY; CDR2 reads SVGAGI. The CDR3 totals 14 residues. For the CDR3, the DNA is TGTGCCAGCAGTTCTCAGGGGTCTGGTAACATTCAGTACTTC. Translating it yields CASSSQGSGNIQYF.

This clonotype was seen at least ten times. The CDR3 DNA reads as TGCGCCAGCAGCTTCACGGGGGATACCGGGGAGCTGTTTTTT. Encoded protein: CASSFTGDTGELFF. This sequence joins TRBV5-1 and TRBJ2-2; D might be TRBD2 (6 bases). CDR1 and CDR2 (germline): SGHRS, YFSETQ. V lost 2 bases, J lost 5 bases, and 10 bases lay in between. This CDR3 is built from 14 residues.

This clonotype was found many times. The chain joins TRBV10-3 to TRBJ2-3; 12 bases are shared with TRBD1. Germline assignment: CDR1 ENHRY and CDR2 SYGVKD. With V trimmed by 6 bases and J by 6 bases, 7 bases remained unmatched. The CDR3 is 15 residues long. In nucleotides, the CDR3 is TGTGCCATCAGGGGGACAGGGGGCGATTTGGATACGCAGTATTTT. This encodes CAIRGTGGDLDTQYF.

In this sample, this clonotype turned up a few times. The chain joins TRBV20-1 to TRBJ2-7, with 8 nucleotides matching TRBD1. This CDR3 is 14 amino acids long. Germline V gene sequence: CDR1 DFQATT, CDR2 SNEGSKA (reference sequence). V was clipped by 4 bases and J by 0 bases; unmatched bases: 5. The DNA for the CDR3 is TGCAGTGCTACCTGGACAGGGCGCTCCTACGAGCAGTACTTC. Encoded protein: CSATWTGRSYEQYF.

This clonotype came up many times. This chain uses TRBV4-2 with TRBJ1-2; D gene ambiguous. Trimming shortened V by 4 bases and J by 4 bases, and 19 bases separated the two germline ends. The CDR3 sequence is 16 residues long. Germline V CDR1 and CDR2: LGHNA, YNFKEQ. CDR3 coding DNA: TGTGCCAGCAGCCCGAAGGTGGCGGTAGATGGCTATGGCTACACCTTC. It encodes CASSPKVAVDGYGYTF.

This clonotype was detected many times. The chain links TRBV5-4 to TRBJ2-7; TRBD1 or TRBD2 may be the D gene (5 bases each). Germline CDR1 reads SGHNT; CDR2 reads YYREEE (reference sequence). The ends were cut back, 0 bases at V and 0 bases at J, with 10 bases in the middle. This CDR3 has 15 residues. CDR3: CASSLAPGTSYEQYF. CDR3 DNA: TGTGCCAGCAGCTTGGCGCCGGGGACCTCCTACGAGCAGTACTTC. The entire variable domain, with the rest obtained from reference TRBV5-4 and TRBJ2-7, is as follows: ETGVTQSPTHLIKTRGQQVTLRCSSQSGHNTVSWYQQALGQGPQFIFQYYREEENGRGNFPPRFSGLQFPNYSSELNVNALELDDSALYLCASSLAPGTSYEQYFGPGTRLTVT.

This clonotype appeared a few times. The V and J genes are TRBV20-1 and TRBJ1-2; 8 nucleotides align to TRBD1. The CDR3 loop spans 18 amino acids. Germline loops: CDR1 DFQATT, CDR2 SNEGSKA (reference sequence). After removal of 2 bases from V and 3 bases from J, the junction contained 17 bases not matched to a gene. The DNA for the CDR3 is TGCAGTGCTAGATCCGGCCGGGACAGGATTGAGGGAGACTATGGCTACACCTTC. It codes for CSARSGRDRIEGDYGYTF.

This clonotype was counted ten times or more. The V call is TRBV7-2, the J call TRBJ2-3; no clear D. The germline V and J ends were trimmed by 5 bases and 6 bases, with 15 bases remaining between them. The CDR3 covers 14 residues. Germline V gives CDR1 SGHTA, CDR2 FQGNSA. The CDR3 DNA reads TGTGCCAGCAGCCCCTACTACCCCCCCGATACGCAGTATTTT. Its translation is CASSPYYPPDTQYF.

This clonotype was observed many times. This chain uses TRBV5-4 with TRBJ1-1; TRBD1 agrees at 7 bases. The CDR3 runs 14 residues. CDR1 and CDR2 from the germline V gene are SGHNT and YYREEE (reference sequence). The V gene end was trimmed by 0 bases and the J gene end by 7 bases; junction bases not matched to a gene: 6. CDR3 coding DNA: TGTGCCAGCAGCTTGGCCCGGGACAGTCTTGAAGCTTTCTTT. It specifies CASSLARDSLEAFF.

This clonotype turned up a few times. V usage is TRBV19 and J usage is TRBJ2-5; 14 bases map to TRBD2. Unmatched junction bases numbered 8, after V lost 8 bases and J lost 3 bases. CDR1 and CDR2 (germline): LNHDA, SQIVND (reference sequence). The length of the CDR3 is 16 residues. CDR3 DNA sequence: TGTGCCAGTTCAGGGACTAGCGGGAGTCCCAAAGAGACCCAGTACTTC. This encodes CASSGTSGSPKETQYF.

This clonotype was recorded at least ten times. The rearrangement links TRBV12-3 or TRBV12-4 to TRBJ1-5, with TRBD1 as a possible D gene (5 bases). V lost 6 bases, J lost 3 bases, and 9 bases lay in between. The length of the CDR3 is 13 residues. DNA for the CDR3: TGTGCCAGCAGCGGGGGGAACAATCAGCCCCAGCATTTT. It encodes CASSGGNNQPQHF.

V gene TRBV7-9 combines with J gene TRBJ2-2; D not resolved. V gave up 2 bases and J gave up 6 bases, with 7 bases separating them. Germline V lookup: CDR1 SEHNR, CDR2 FQNEAQ (reference sequence). The CDR3 covers 13 residues. CDR3 protein: CASSLSAAGELFF. Written as DNA, the CDR3 is TGTGCCAGCAGCTTATCTGCGGCCGGGGAGCTGTTTTTT.

This clonotype was detected many times. The V call is TRBV30, the J call TRBJ2-2; no clear D gene. Germline assignment: CDR1 GTSNPN and CDR2 SVGIG (reference sequence). The CDR3 contains 16 residues. V was shortened by 0 bases and J by 1 base, with 12 bases between the two germline ends. CDR3 nucleotide sequence: TGTGCCTGGAGTGTACCCCACTCAGGGAACACCGGGGAGCTGTTTTTT. This codes for CAWSVPHSGNTGELFF.

A remark on this clonotype: This may be a read error, as it is one base from a much larger clone. The V and J genes are TRBV5-5 and TRBJ2-3; D may correspond to TRBD1 or TRBD2 (6 bases each). The CDR3 has 17 amino acids. The germline gives CDR1 SGHKS, CDR2 YYEKEE (reference sequence). Trimming pared 0 bases from V and 4 bases from J, leaving 18 bases between. The CDR3 loop reads CASSLAPGGRSPDTQYF. In DNA form, the CDR3 reads TGTGCCAGCAGCTTGGCCCCCGGGGGCAGGAGCCCAGATACGCAGTATTTT.

The table lists this clonotype with many counts. The chain couples TRBV7-2 to TRBJ2-7, with 16 bases fitting TRBD2. This CDR3 has 17 residues. Germline values: CDR1 SGHTA, CDR2 FQGNSA. The V gene end was trimmed by 5 bases and the J gene end by 2 bases; junction bases not matched to a gene: 6. CDR3 region: CASSTGLAGGTPYEQYF. The CDR3 DNA sequence: TGTGCCAGCAGCACGGGACTAGCGGGAGGGACCCCCTACGAGCAGTACTTC.

The chain combines TRBV27 with TRBJ1-2; D unresolved. Looked up from germline, CDR1 is MNHEY and CDR2 is SMNVEV (reference sequence). The CDR3 has 12 amino acids. Trimming pared 6 bases from V and 4 bases from J, leaving 9 bases between. The CDR3 loop reads CASRDTIYGYTF. CDR3 sequence (DNA): TGTGCCAGCAGAGACACGATCTATGGCTACACCTTC.